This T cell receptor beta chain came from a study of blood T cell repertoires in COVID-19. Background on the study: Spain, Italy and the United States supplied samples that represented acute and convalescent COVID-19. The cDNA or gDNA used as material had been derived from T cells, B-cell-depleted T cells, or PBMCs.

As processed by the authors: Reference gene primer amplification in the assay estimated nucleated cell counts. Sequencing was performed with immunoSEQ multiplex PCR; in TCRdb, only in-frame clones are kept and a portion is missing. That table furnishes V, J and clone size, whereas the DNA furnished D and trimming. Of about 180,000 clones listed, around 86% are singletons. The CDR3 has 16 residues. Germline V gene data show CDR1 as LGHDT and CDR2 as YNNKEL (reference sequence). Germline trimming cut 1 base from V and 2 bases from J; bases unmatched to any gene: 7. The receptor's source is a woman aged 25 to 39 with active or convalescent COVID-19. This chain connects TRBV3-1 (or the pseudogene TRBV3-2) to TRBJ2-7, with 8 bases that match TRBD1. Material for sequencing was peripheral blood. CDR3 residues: CASSQGPTGAAYEQYF. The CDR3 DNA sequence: TGTGCCAGCAGCCAAGGGCCGACAGGGGCGGCCTACGAGCAGTACTTC.